This TCR beta chain comes out of a study of T cells after posttransplantation cyclophosphamide. Study-level results: Donor CD8+ memory clones often dominated recipient blood repertoires at later times. Recipient CMV seropositivity and CMV reactivation strongly tracked TRB clonality. Tissue-infiltrating T cells from skin or gut overlapped little with blood T cells.

The assay was immunoSEQ multiplex PCR, and TCRdb's table has in-frame clones only and misses some. The sample shows approximately 39,000 clones, none of them appearing just once. Trimming removed 5 bases from V and 4 bases from J, with 17 bases in between. This CDR3 region has 15 residues. Germline V gene lookup returns CDR1 SGHTA and CDR2 FQGNSA. This related bone marrow graft donor gave peripheral blood on the day of marrow donation. This clone was detected many times. What it binds is unknown. The material sequenced was PBMCs. The genes are TRBV7-2 and TRBJ1-2, with a weak D call TRBD1 (6 bases). The receptor was isolated from a man in his forties or fifties in good health, CMV-negative, and a related stem cell transplant donor. CDR3 nucleotides: TGTGCCAGCAGCGAGAATCCACAGGGCGGCTATGGCTACACCTTC. Its translation: CASSENPQGGYGYTF. The complete variable domain, with remaining parts taken from reference TRBV7-2 and TRBJ1-2, reads GAGVSQSPSNKVTEKGKDVELRCDPISGHTALYWYRQSLGQGLEFLIYFQGNSAPDKSGLPSDRFSAERTGGSVSTLTIQRTQQEDSAVYLCASSENPQGGYGYTFGSGTRLTVV.